The subject of this entry is one T cell receptor beta chain. Its specificity is not known. A multiplex PCR was run with 60 Vbeta primers and 13 Jbeta primers. Produced via immunoSEQ multiplex PCR; TCRdb's table is partial and in-frame only. The repertoire includes over 150,000 clones, 77% of them detected once, and approximately 7% sits in the top ten. V was shortened by 6 bases and J by 2 bases, with 14 bases between the two germline ends. The germline V gene has CDR1 SGHTA and CDR2 FQGNSA. The length of the CDR3 is 15 residues. The record originates from a study of cytomegalovirus exposure and HLA in healthy donors. Whole-study findings and limits: Later analysis suggested most CMV-associated TCR beta chains were HLA-restricted. As was reported, the HLA-A and HLA-B alleles of most subjects were accurately predicted from TCR beta sequences. In a later analysis, HLA-C alleles had the fewest associated TCRs, DRB1 alleles the most.

This clonotype originated in a male donor in good health and CMV-seropositive. The J gene is TRBJ1-3, the V gene TRBV7-2, with D possibly TRBD1 on 5 matching bases. Material for sequencing was PBMCs. CDR3 DNA sequence: TGTGCCAGCAGGCCCTGGGGGGTGGCTGGAAACACCATATATTTT. It is translated as CASRPWGVAGNTIYF. Filled out from reference TRBV7-2 and TRBJ1-3, the complete variable domain reads GAGVSQSPSNKVTEKGKDVELRCDPISGHTALYWYRQSLGQGLEFLIYFQGNSAPDKSGLPSDRFSAERTGGSVSTLTIQRTQQEDSAVYLCASRPWGVAGNTIYFGEGSWLTVV.